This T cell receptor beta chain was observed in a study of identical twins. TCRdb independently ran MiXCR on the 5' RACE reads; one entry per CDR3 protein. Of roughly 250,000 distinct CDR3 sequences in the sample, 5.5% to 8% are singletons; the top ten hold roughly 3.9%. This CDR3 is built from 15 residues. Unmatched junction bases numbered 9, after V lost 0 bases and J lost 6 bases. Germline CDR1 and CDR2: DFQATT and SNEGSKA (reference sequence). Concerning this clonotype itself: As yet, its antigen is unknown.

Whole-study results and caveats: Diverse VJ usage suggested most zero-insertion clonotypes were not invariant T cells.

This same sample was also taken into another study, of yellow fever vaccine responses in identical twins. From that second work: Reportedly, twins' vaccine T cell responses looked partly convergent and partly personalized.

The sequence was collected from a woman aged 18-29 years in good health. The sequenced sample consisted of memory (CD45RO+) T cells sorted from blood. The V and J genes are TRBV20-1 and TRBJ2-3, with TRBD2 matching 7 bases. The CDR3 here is CSARDVREIMDTQYF. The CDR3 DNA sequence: TGCAGTGCTAGAGATGTGCGGGAGATTATGGATACGCAGTATTTT.